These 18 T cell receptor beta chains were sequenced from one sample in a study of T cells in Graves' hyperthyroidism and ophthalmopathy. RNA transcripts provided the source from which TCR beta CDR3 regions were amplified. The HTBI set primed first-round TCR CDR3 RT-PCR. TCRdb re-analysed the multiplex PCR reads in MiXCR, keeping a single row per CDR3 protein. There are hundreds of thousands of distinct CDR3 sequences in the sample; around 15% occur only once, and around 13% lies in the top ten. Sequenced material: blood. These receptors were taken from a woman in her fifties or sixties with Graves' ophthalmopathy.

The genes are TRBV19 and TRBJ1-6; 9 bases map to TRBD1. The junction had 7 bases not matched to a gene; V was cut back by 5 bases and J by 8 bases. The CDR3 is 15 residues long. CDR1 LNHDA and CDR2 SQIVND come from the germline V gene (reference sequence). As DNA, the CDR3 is TGTGCCAGTAGTGCTTACAGGGGGCGAGATTCACCCCTCCACTTT. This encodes CASSAYRGRDSPLHF.

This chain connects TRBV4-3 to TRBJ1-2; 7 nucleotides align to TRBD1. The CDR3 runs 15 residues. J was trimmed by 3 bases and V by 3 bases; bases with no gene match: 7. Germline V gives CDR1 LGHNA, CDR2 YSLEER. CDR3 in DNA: TGCGCCAGCAGCCAGTTACCGGGACAGCACTATGGCTACACCTTC. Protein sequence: CASSQLPGQHYGYTF.

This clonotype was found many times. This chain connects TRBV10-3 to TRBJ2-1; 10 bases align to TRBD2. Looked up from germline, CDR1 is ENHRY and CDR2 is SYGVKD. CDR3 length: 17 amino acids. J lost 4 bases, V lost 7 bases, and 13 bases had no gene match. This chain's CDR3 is CAITRTSGNLEYNEQFF. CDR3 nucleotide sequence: TGTGCCATCACGAGGACTAGCGGTAACCTCGAATACAATGAGCAGTTCTTC.

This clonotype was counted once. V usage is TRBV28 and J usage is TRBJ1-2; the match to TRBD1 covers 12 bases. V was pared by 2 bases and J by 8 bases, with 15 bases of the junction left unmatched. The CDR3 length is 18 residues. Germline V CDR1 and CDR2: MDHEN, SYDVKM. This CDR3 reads CASSLALGGTGGGRGYTF. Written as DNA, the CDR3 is TGTGCCAGCAGTTTAGCCCTTGGCGGGACAGGGGGCGGAAGGGGCTACACCTTC.

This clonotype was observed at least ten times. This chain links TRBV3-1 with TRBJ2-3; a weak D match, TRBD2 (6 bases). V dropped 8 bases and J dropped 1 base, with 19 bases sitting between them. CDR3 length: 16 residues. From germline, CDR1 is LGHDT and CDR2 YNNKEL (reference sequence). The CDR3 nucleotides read TGTGCCAGCCGGCTGGCGGGAACCTTCGGCACAGATACGCAGTATTTT. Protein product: CASRLAGTFGTDTQYF.

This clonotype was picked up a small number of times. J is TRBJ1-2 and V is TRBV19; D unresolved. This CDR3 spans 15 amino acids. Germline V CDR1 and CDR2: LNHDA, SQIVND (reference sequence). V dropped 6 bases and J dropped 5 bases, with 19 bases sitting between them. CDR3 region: CASRAPDRTAYGYTF. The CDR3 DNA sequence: TGTGCCAGTAGAGCCCCCGATAGGACGGCTTATGGCTACACCTTC. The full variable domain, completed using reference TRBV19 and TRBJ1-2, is DGGITQSPKYLFRKEGQNVTLSCEQNLNHDAMYWYRQDPGQGLRLIYYSQIVNDFQKGDIAEGYSVSREKKESFPLTVTSAQKNPTAFYLCASRAPDRTAYGYTFGSGTRLTVV.

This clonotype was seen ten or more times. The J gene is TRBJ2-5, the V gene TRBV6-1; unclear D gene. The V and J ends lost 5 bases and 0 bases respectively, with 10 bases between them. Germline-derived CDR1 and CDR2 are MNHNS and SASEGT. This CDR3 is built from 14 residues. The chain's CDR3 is CASSLTHDQETQYF. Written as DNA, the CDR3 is TGTGCCAGCAGTCTGACACACGACCAAGAGACCCAGTACTTC.

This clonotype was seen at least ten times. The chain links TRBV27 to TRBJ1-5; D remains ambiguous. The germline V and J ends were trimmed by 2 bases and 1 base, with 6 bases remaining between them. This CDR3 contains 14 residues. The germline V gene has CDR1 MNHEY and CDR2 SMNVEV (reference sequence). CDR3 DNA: TGTGCCAGCAGTTTAAAAGGGAGCAATCAGCCCCAGCATTTT. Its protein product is CASSLKGSNQPQHF.

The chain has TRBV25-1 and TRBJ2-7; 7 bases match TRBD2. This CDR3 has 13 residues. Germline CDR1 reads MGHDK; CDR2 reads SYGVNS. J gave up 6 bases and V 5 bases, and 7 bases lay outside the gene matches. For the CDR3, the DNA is TGTGCCAGCAGTCCGGGACTATTATTCGAGCAGTACTTC. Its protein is CASSPGLLFEQYF.

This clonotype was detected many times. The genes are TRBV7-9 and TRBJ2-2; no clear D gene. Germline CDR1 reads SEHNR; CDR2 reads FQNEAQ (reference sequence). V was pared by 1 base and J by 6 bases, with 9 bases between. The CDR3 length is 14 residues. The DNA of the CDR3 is TGTGCCAGCAGCTTAGTTCGCTCGGCCGGGGAGCTGTTTTTT. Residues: CASSLVRSAGELFF.

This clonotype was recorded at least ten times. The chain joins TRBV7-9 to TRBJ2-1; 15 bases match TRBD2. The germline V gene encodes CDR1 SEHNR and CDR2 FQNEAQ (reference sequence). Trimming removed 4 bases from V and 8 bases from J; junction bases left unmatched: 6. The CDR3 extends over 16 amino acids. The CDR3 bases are TGTGCCAGCAGCTCCGGACTAGCGGGAGGGGGGGATGAGCAGTTCTTC. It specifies CASSSGLAGGGDEQFF.

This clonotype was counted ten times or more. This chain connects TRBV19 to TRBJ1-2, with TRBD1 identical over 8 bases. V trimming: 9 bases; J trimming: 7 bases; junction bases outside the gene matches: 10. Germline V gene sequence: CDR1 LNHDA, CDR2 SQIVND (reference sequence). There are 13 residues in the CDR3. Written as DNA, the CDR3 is TGTGCCAGCCTAGGACAGGGCGTCTCTGGCTACACCTTC. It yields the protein CASLGQGVSGYTF.

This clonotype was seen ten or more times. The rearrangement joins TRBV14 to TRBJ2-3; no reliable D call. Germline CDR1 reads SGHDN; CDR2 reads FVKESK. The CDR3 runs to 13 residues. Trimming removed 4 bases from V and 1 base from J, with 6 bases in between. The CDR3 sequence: CASSRKGTDTQYF. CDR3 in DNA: TGTGCCAGCAGCCGGAAGGGCACAGATACGCAGTATTTT.

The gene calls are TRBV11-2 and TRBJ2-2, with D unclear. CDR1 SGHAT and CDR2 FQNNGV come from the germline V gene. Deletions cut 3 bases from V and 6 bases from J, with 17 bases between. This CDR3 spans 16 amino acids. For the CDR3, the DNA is TGTGCCAGCAGCTTGATCCCGCAAATAGCCCCCGGGGAGCTGTTTTTT. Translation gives CASSLIPQIAPGELFF. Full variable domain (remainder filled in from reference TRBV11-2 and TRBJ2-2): EAGVAQSPRYKIIEKRQSVAFWCNPISGHATLYWYQQILGQGPKLLIQFQNNGVVDDSQLPKDRFSAERLKGVDSTLKIQPAKLEDSAVYLCASSLIPQIAPGELFFGEGSRLTVL.

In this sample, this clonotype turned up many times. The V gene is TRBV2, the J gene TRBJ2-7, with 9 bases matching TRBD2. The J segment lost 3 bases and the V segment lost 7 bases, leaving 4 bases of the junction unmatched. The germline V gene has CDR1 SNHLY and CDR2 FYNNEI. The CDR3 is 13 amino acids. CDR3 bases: TGTGCCAGCACCGGGACTAGCAGCTACGAGCAGTACTTC. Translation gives CASTGTSSYEQYF.

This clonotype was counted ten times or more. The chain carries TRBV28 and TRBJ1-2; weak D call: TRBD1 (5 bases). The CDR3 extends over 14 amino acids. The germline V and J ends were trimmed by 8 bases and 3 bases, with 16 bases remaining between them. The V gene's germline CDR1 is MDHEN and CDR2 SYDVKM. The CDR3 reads CASRGGGDYYGYTF. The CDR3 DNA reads TGTGCCAGCCGGGGGGGAGGGGACTACTATGGCTACACCTTC.

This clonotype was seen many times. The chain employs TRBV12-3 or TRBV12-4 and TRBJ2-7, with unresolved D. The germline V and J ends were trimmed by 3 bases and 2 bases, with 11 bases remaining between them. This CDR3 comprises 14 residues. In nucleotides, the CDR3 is TGTGCCAGCAGTTTGAACCGGGCGACCTACGAGCAGTACTTC. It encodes CASSLNRATYEQYF.

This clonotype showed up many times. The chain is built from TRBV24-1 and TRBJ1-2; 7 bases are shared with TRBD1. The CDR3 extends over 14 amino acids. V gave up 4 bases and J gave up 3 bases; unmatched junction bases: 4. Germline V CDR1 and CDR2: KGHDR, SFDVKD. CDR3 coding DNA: TGTGCCACCAGTGAAAATGACAGGGACTATGGCTACACCTTC. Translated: CATSENDRDYGYTF.